The 13 T cell receptor beta chains presented below share a single source sample, sequenced in a study of siplizumab effects on memory and regulatory T cells. The protocol was immunoSEQ multiplex PCR, while the TCRdb copy is restricted to in-frame clones and leaves out a portion. The sample lists around 100,000 clones; 75% to 95% were seen once. The sample taken for sequencing was CD4+ T cells sorted from blood. The receptor set was obtained from a human donor in good health.

The V call is TRBV7-3, the J call TRBJ1-1, with D tentatively TRBD1 (6 bases). With 5 bases removed from V and 1 base from J, the gap between germline ends came to 11 bases. This CDR3 spans 14 amino acids. Germline CDR1 SGHTA, CDR2 FQGTGA. The CDR3 is CASSEQGGNTEAFF. DNA for the CDR3: TGTGCCAGCAGCGAACAGGGAGGGAACACTGAAGCTTTCTTT.

This clone has a single count. J is TRBJ2-2 and V is TRBV19; maybe TRBD2 (5 bases). This CDR3 has 15 amino acids. The V end was cut by 8 bases, the J end by 5 bases, with 18 bases between. Germline CDR1 and CDR2: LNHDA and SQIVND (reference sequence). CDR3 DNA: TGTGCCAGTGGAGTCCAGCGAGGAGGAACCGGGGAGCTGTTTTTT. Its translation: CASGVQRGGTGELFF.

V usage is TRBV5-1 and J usage is TRBJ1-6; tentative D call: TRBD1 (5 bases). Per germline, CDR1 SGHRS and CDR2 YFSETQ. The CDR3 is 18 residues long. V was clipped by 0 bases and J by 7 bases, with 20 bases between them. CDR3 protein: CASSLDAPGDYRNSPLHF. As DNA, the CDR3 is TGCGCCAGCAGCTTGGACGCCCCGGGGGACTATCGAAATTCACCCCTCCACTTT.

The gene calls are TRBV28 and TRBJ2-7; TRBD1 matches at 8 bases. V trimming: 4 bases; J trimming: 5 bases; junction bases outside the gene matches: 10. From germline, CDR1 is MDHEN and CDR2 SYDVKM. The CDR3 runs 15 residues. DNA for the CDR3: TGTGCCAGCAGTTCTACAGGGGGGTTAAGCCACGAGCAGTACTTC. It codes for CASSSTGGLSHEQYF.

The V and J genes are TRBV28 and TRBJ2-7; D unclear. Deletions cut 5 bases from V and 4 bases from J, with 9 bases between. The CDR3 contains 12 residues. CDR1 is MDHEN, CDR2 SYDVKM, per germline. CDR3 sequence (DNA): TGTGCCAGCAGTGTACTCCAATACGAGCAGTACTTC. This codes for CASSVLQYEQYF.

The chain links TRBV29-1 to TRBJ2-2, with D perhaps TRBD2 (6 bases). The CDR3 covers 13 residues. Germline CDR1 SQVTM, CDR2 ANQGSEA. V lost 7 bases, J lost 2 bases, and 11 bases lay in between. CDR3 nucleotide sequence: TGCAGCGCCCCGGGGGTTAACACCGGGGAGCTGTTTTTT. This sequence encodes CSAPGVNTGELFF.

The chain links TRBV18 to TRBJ2-1; unclear D gene. This CDR3 has 12 residues. From germline, CDR1 is KGHSH and CDR2 LQKENI. Trimming stripped 4 bases from V and 4 bases from J, with 5 bases between. The CDR3 nucleotides read TGTGCCAGCTCACTAACGTACAATGAGCAGTTCTTC. Its protein product is CASSLTYNEQFF. The whole variable domain, remainder taken from reference TRBV18 and TRBJ2-1, is NAGVMQNPRHLVRRRGQEARLRCSPMKGHSHVYWYRQLPEEGLKFMVYLQKENIIDESGMPKERFSAEFPKEGPSILRIQQVVRGDSAAYFCASSLTYNEQFFGPGTRLTVL.

Turning to this clone: One end of the junction fails to match germline, which may point to a read error. The same CDR3 arises from other DNA sequences in this sample as well. V usage is TRBV28 and J usage is TRBJ2-7; TRBD2 agrees at 7 bases. The CDR3 is 13 amino acids. CDR1 and CDR2 from the germline V gene are MDHEN and SYDVKM. CDR3 nucleotide sequence: TGTGCCAGCAGTCCGAGACTAGCTGGCGAGCAGTATTTC. It is translated as CASSPRLAGEQYF.

V usage is TRBV9 and J usage is TRBJ2-7; 10 nucleotides align to TRBD2. Looked up from germline, CDR1 is SGDLS and CDR2 is YYNGEE. The CDR3 has 14 amino acids. J was trimmed by 2 bases and V by 3 bases; bases with no gene match: 2. CDR3 in DNA: TGTGCCAGCAGCGCTAGCGGGAGCACCTACGAGCAGTACTTC. Its protein product is CASSASGSTYEQYF.

The CDR3 protein is CAWSGMTGGTEAFF. In DNA, the CDR3 is TGTGCCTGGAGTGGAATGACAGGGGGCACTGAAGCTTTCTTT. The chain has TRBV30 and TRBJ1-1, with TRBD1 identical over 9 bases. Trimming cost V 1 base and J 4 bases; bases outside gene matches: 4. The CDR3 extends over 14 amino acids. From germline, CDR1 is GTSNPN and CDR2 SVGIG (reference sequence).

The chain couples TRBV28 to TRBJ2-3, with 9 bases lining up with TRBD2. Germline V gene sequence: CDR1 MDHEN, CDR2 SYDVKM. J gave up 2 bases and V 8 bases, and 8 bases lay outside the gene matches. This CDR3 region has 15 residues. DNA for the CDR3: TGTGCCAGCGGCCTCGCGGGACTAGCCACAGATACGCAGTATTTT. As protein: CASGLAGLATDTQYF.

The rearrangement uses TRBV9 and TRBJ2-2, with TRBD2 as a possible D gene (5 bases). Germline CDR1 is SGDLS and CDR2 is YYNGEE. V was cut by 2 bases and J by 5 bases, with 13 bases left in between. The CDR3 is 15 amino acids. The CDR3, as DNA: TGTGCCAGCAGCGTCTCCGGGGAAATGACCGGGGAGCTGTTTTTT. Its translation: CASSVSGEMTGELFF.

The chain combines TRBV9 with TRBJ2-3; 10 positions agree with TRBD2. CDR3 length: 17 residues. The germline CDR1 and CDR2 sequences are SGDLS and YYNGEE. Trimming at V came to 0 bases and at J to 4 bases, leaving 8 bases not matched to a gene. The CDR3 nucleotides are TGTGCCAGCAGCGTAGCGAGCGGGGGGGTGTGGTCAGATACGCAGTATTTT. Translated: CASSVASGGVWSDTQYF.